The entry below describes one T cell receptor (beta chain). It lacks a known antigen. No quality values exist for individual bases; no much larger clone is one base distant. The record originates from a study of cytomegalovirus exposure and HLA in healthy donors (dated by TCRdb to about 2017). Turning to the overall study: An earlier analysis of several hundred of the donors reported 250 to 300 Gb of sequence data and 95 million to 130 million unique TCR beta sequences obtained from roughly 180 million T cells. The study profiled the T cell repertoires of approximately 700 subjects by immunosequencing and related them to cytomegalovirus serostatus. In a later genetic analysis, genome-wide SNP genotypes for 398 of the 666 donors were used, and that subset was treated as a discovery cohort. The study was designed to test whether signatures of past pathogen exposure could be identified by cataloging public T cell receptors. In addition to the first cohort of 650 to 800 subjects, a separate validation cohort of 120 different subjects was used. Typing coverage varied by locus: 629-630 donors for A, B, C, DRB1 and DQB1; 522 for DQA1; about 590 for DPA1; fewer than 480 for DPB1. In the later analysis, no new phenotypic data were used to find candidate immune exposures; instead, reliance was placed on TCR beta sequences and their occurrence across donors. A few DR-DQ haplotypes were treated as single units for association and clustering because of strong linkage in the cohort. About 330 gigabases of sequencing data and about 92 million unique TCR sequences made up an early release that covered roughly 670 HLA-typed donors. Among the roughly 390 genotyped donors, approximately 77% belonged to the genetic ancestry cluster associated with self-reported Caucasian donors. Alongside the repertoire data, information on donor age, sex, ethnicity and CMV serostatus was compiled. In an earlier analysis of roughly 600 of the donors, high-throughput TCR beta sequencing was used to judge whether each TCR beta V gene segment behaved as functional or pseudogenic. HLA typing included class I and class II loci at four-digit resolution. The study combined high-throughput TCR immunosequencing, statistical association of individual TCRs with disease status, and machine learning to predict cytomegalovirus infection status. Across some 400 genotyped donors of the cohort, an average of about 240,000 unique TCR beta nucleotide sequences per donor were sequenced, and around 20% of those sequences were non-productive. All discovery cohort repertoires had been generated using a single sequencing platform. A later analysis re-analyzed previously published TCR beta repertoires from approximately 670 donors and added high-resolution HLA genotyping to study TCR occurrence patterns. Study-wide conclusions, independent of this receptor: The study listed 150 to 200 TCR beta chains as associated with cytomegalovirus. In both the original and validation cohorts, the classifier was reported to diagnose cytomegalovirus status with high specificity and sensitivity. In an earlier analysis of some 550 of the donors, most TCR beta V segments were observed in productive rearrangements about 87% or about 30% of the time, broadly matching IMGT annotations. A few of the identified cytomegalovirus-associated TCR beta chains were confirmed in vitro to be specific for cytomegalovirus antigens. This cohort had only TCR beta chains sequenced, and the lack of alpha or paired-chain data limited which features could be detected. When HLA alleles, especially DR and DQ, strongly co-occurred, attributing TCR associations to individual alleles was difficult. A later genetic analysis associated a missense DCLRE1C variant with V-gene and J-gene trimming of TCR beta chains, and an independent cohort replicated the association. A cluster of highly shared sequence variants was judged likely to be a technical artifact of the sequencing pipeline. Specific HLA alleles were associated with more than 15,000 TCR beta sequences at a false discovery rate of 0.05 in a later analysis. In a later genetic analysis, fewer N-insertions in productive TCRs were reported among donors in an Asian-associated ancestry cluster than the roughly 700-donor mean. Because counts were too low, seventeen rarely observed V segments, including chromosome 9 orphons, were excluded from the earlier analysis of some 540 of the donors. According to a later analysis, parvovirus B19, influenza, CMV and Epstein-Barr virus appeared linked to several top co-occurrence clusters. A further reported finding was that TCR beta sequences accurately predicted the HLA-A and HLA-B alleles for most subjects in the first cohort. While some public TCRs were present in many individuals, most TCR sequences turned up only very rarely across donors. Linkage disequilibrium might explain the correlated functional status among segregating V segments, but an unknown experimental factor could not be ruled out. In a later analysis, HLA-associated TCR beta chains were found to be more clonally expanded and to have lower generation probabilities than equally common non-associated chains. In a later analysis, most CMV-associated TCR beta chains were found to appear HLA-restricted, with HLA associations seemingly driven largely by CMV exposure. Presence/absence analyses assumed roughly uniform sequencing depth across donors, an assumption that may not hold. In a later analysis, the rate of TCR association differed among HLA loci, with DRB1 alleles having the most associated TCRs and HLA-C alleles having the fewest. Some IMGT-functional V segments, including TRBV6-2 and TRBV6-3, could not be told apart with the 87-base-pair reads, so those segments were excluded. Because HLA typing was unavailable for some donors at each locus, only the typed subset was used in association tests. CMV serostatus was the only immune exposure information available for the cohort. It was suggested by the authors that the approach could potentially be generalized to other disease states and immunological phenotypes.

From the cysteine through the phenylalanine, the CDR3 covers 14 amino acids. Here the CDR3 DNA is all that survives: 42 bases in frame from base 1. The germline V gene (reference sequence) sets CDR1 to LNHDA and CDR2 to SQIVND. V loses 7 bases of germline sequence and J loses 5 bases, and the interval between the two ends is 15 bases. The cohort was made up of roughly 670 healthy bone marrow donors. At the time of sampling, all cohort members were nominally healthy, though unrecorded immune exposures were likely present. The donor tested CMV seropositive, placing the donor among the 289 seropositive members of the cohort. A peripheral blood sample was provided by each donor, and peripheral blood mononuclear cells were used for TCR beta sequencing. Genomic DNA was extracted from the blood cell samples with the Qiagen DNeasy Blood Extraction Kit. The library was prepared using the immunoSEQ multiplex PCR assay. A mixture of 60 forward primers for TCR Vbeta segments and 13 reverse primers for TCR Jbeta segments was used in the multiplex PCR. The CDR3 region of rearranged TCR beta genes was amplified from genomic DNA with a multiplex PCR assay. On the Illumina HiSeq System, the amplified TCR beta libraries were sequenced as 87-base-pair reads. From the authors' description of their analysis: Across the 670 or so repertoires, a later analysis counted some 81 million unique TCR beta chains, around 10 million of which were shared by at least two donors. To remove PCR and sequencing errors, raw reads were error-corrected and collapsed into unique sequences using a nearest-neighbor algorithm that merged closely related sequences. V, D and J gene segments were assigned by aligning CDR3 sequences to IMGT reference sequences. For a sequence to be retained, at least a six-nucleotide match to both a V gene segment and a J gene segment was required. A rearrangement counted as productive if the CDR3 had no stop codons and remained in frame with V and J, and every other rearrangement counted as non-productive. CDR3 was defined according to IMGT convention as the region running from the second conserved V-encoded cysteine to the conserved J-encoded phenylalanine. Sequences without an unambiguous match to a single V gene segment were excluded from the earlier analysis of over 500 of the donors. An earlier analysis of a few hundred of the donors classified V segments as functional when productive rearrangements were above 56.7% and as segregating when the standard deviation between donors was above 5%. A statistical classification framework was built for diagnosing cytomegalovirus status from the catalog of TCR beta chain sequences. In a later analysis, V and J genes were assigned by comparing TCR nucleotide sequences against IMGT/GENE-DB human TR gene sequences. In a later analysis, CDR3 sequences and most-parsimonious VDJ recombination scenarios were assigned using the TCRdist pipeline. In a later analysis, each TCR beta chain was defined by its CDR3 amino acid sequence together with its V-gene family, and reads lacking a unique V-gene family were excluded. As a way to deal with suspected cross-contamination and a sequencing artifact, a later analysis dropped over 550 nucleotide sequences that were highly shared and had low generation probability. For each public chain, a later analysis derived a clonal expansion index from normalized ranks of inferred template counts within each repertoire. In a later analysis, generation probabilities were computed using a VDJ recombination model fitted to out-of-frame rearrangements, and the results were checked against IGoR. In a later analysis, hypergeometric tests were used to score TCR-TCR, TCR-HLA and TCR-CMV co-occurrence, with a repertoire-size bias correction applied to TCR pairs. False discovery rates were estimated in a later analysis by permuting HLA or CMV assignments 20 times. A later analysis grouped co-occurring TCRs with DBSCAN, adding TCRdist sequence similarity when clustering within HLA-allele-positive subsets. Co-occurrence clustering excluded repertoires with fewer than 30,000 or more than 120,000 public chains, plus five with anomalous nucleotide sharing. The table was pulled from immuneACCESS by TCRdb, which kept in-frame rearrangements only. Such tables lose some clones; where checked, under half of the loss comes from unresolved V genes, and the rest has no known cause. From that table come the V and J calls and clone size; the DNA was used to work out D and trimming. The sample yields 150,000 to 200,000 clones; around 70% were counted once. The top ten constitute 4.7% of the sample.

The chain is encoded by TRBV19 joined to TRBJ1-5; the D segment could be TRBD1, given 5 matching bases. The sequencing input was PBMCs. This sequence originates from a man younger than 35 in good health and CMV-seropositive. The nucleotide sequence is TGTGCCAGTAAACCAGGGCAGAGTTATCAGCCCCAGCATTTT. Translated, this gives CASKPGQSYQPQHF.